The next 29 T cell receptor beta chains were all read from a single sample in a study of cytomegalovirus exposure and HLA in healthy donors (dated 2017 in TCRdb). The library came from the immunoSEQ multiplex PCR assay. A mixture of 60 forward primers for TCR Vbeta segments and 13 reverse primers for TCR Jbeta segments was used in the multiplex PCR. TCRdb took this table from immuneACCESS and kept in-frame rearrangements with V and J called. Such tables lack part of the clones; where checked against another copy, unresolved V genes explain under half of the gap, and the rest is unexplained. The sample profile shows roughly 180,000 clones; more than 70% of them were found once. The ten largest clones represent 0.2% to 0.3% of the sample. Sample: PBMCs. The origin of the receptors is a boy under 18 in good health and CMV-seronegative.

This chain links TRBV29-1 with TRBJ2-1, with 10 bases matching TRBD2. CDR3 length: 19 residues. Trimming removed 0 bases from V and 4 bases from J; junction bases left unmatched: 15. Looked up from germline, CDR1 is SQVTM and CDR2 is ANQGSEA. The CDR3 loop is CSVEDLRKVLAGEYNEQFF. In DNA, the CDR3 is TGCAGCGTTGAAGATCTCAGAAAGGTCCTAGCGGGGGAGTACAATGAGCAGTTCTTC.

This clone was detected only a few times. The chain uses TRBV5-1 and TRBJ2-7; TRBD2 matches 15 bases. Losses at the gene ends were 4 bases for V and 0 bases for J; bases not matched to a gene: 8. The CDR3 length is 18 residues. Germline CDR1 reads SGHRS; CDR2 reads YFSETQ. CDR3 amino acids: CASSQPGLAGGYSYEQYF. The CDR3 nucleotides are TGCGCCAGCAGCCAACCGGGACTAGCGGGAGGTTACTCCTACGAGCAGTACTTC.

This clone was observed a single time. The rearrangement joins TRBV4-2 to TRBJ2-6, with 7 bases aligning to TRBD1. The germline V gene encodes CDR1 LGHNA and CDR2 YNFKEQ. This CDR3 has 15 residues. J gave up 2 bases and V 5 bases, and 3 bases lay outside the gene matches. This CDR3 is CASSDRDAGANVLTF. CDR3 nucleotides: TGTGCCAGCAGCGACAGGGATGCTGGGGCCAACGTCCTGACTTTC.

V usage is TRBV5-6 and J usage is TRBJ1-4; weak D call: TRBD1 (6 bases). CDR1 and CDR2 from the germline V gene are SGHDT and YYEEEE. V lost 5 bases and J lost 5, with 13 bases in between. The length of the CDR3 is 14 residues. The CDR3 protein is CASRVQGPNEKLFF. The DNA for the CDR3 is TGTGCCAGCAGGGTACAGGGCCCAAATGAAAAACTGTTTTTT.

This chain connects TRBV10-3 to TRBJ2-2; 7 bases line up with TRBD1. The germline gives CDR1 ENHRY, CDR2 SYGVKD. After removal of 6 bases from V and 6 bases from J, the junction contained 13 bases not matched to a gene. This CDR3 is built from 16 residues. CDR3 amino acids: CAIRRSTGVLSGELFF. The CDR3 DNA sequence: TGTGCCATCAGACGAAGTACAGGGGTCCTCTCCGGGGAGCTGTTTTTT.

In this sample, this clone turned up a few times. The chain is built from TRBV7-2 and TRBJ1-1, with a weak D call TRBD1 (6 bases). Germline V CDR1 and CDR2: SGHTA, FQGNSA. The CDR3 has 13 amino acids. V lost 4 bases and J 9 bases, leaving 15 bases between the germline ends. The DNA of the CDR3 is TGTGCCAGCAGCTACCGACAGGATCTACAAGCTTTCTTT. This gives the protein CASSYRQDLQAFF. The whole variable domain, remainder taken from reference TRBV7-2 and TRBJ1-1, is GAGVSQSPSNKVTEKGKDVELRCDPISGHTALYWYRQSLGQGLEFLIYFQGNSAPDKSGLPSDRFSAERTGGSVSTLTIQRTQQEDSAVYLCASSYRQDLQAFFGQGTRLTVV.

The chain uses TRBV7-6 and TRBJ2-7; TRBD2 might be the D (7 bases). Germline V gene data show CDR1 as SGHVS and CDR2 as FNYEAQ. The length of the CDR3 is 14 residues. Trimming pared 3 bases from V and 2 bases from J, leaving 11 bases between. The CDR3 spells CASSLGGGTYEQYF. The CDR3 DNA reads as TGTGCCAGCAGCTTGGGCGGGGGCACCTACGAGCAGTACTTC.

V gene TRBV14 combines with J gene TRBJ2-5, with a possible D match to TRBD1 (7 bases). Per germline, CDR1 SGHDN and CDR2 FVKESK. This CDR3 is built from 15 residues. The germline V and J ends were trimmed by 1 base and 2 bases, with 11 bases remaining between them. In DNA, the CDR3 is TGTGCCAGCAGCCAAGTCAGGGGGGTACAAGAGACCCAGTACTTC. Translating gives CASSQVRGVQETQYF. Drawing the rest from reference TRBV14 and TRBJ2-5, the complete variable domain is EAGVTQFPSHSVIEKGQTVTLRCDPISGHDNLYWYRRVMGKEIKFLLHFVKESKQDESGMPNNRFLAERTGGTYSTLKVQPAELEDSGVYFCASSQVRGVQETQYFGPGTRLLVL.

The chain employs TRBV28 and TRBJ1-1; 7 bases are a match to TRBD1. The CDR3 has 15 residues. V shed 4 bases, J shed 8 bases, and the junction held 13 bases outside the gene matches. Germline lookup yields CDR1 MDHEN and CDR2 SYDVKM. CDR3 nucleotide sequence: TGTGCCAGCAGTTCTACTGGCAGGGGGGACTTAGAAGCTTTCTTT. Protein product: CASSSTGRGDLEAFF.

The J gene is TRBJ2-1, the V gene TRBV5-6; tentatively, D is TRBD1 or TRBD2 (6 bases each). V was trimmed by 4 bases and J by 10 bases, leaving 18 bases between them. There are 14 residues in the CDR3. Germline-derived CDR1 and CDR2 are SGHDT and YYEEEE. In DNA, the CDR3 is TGTGCCAGCAGCCTGGGGGCCCCCGCGGGGGAGCAGTTCTTC. This gives the protein CASSLGAPAGEQFF.

This clone was seen a single time. The V call is TRBV27, the J call TRBJ2-7; 7 bases fit TRBD1. J was trimmed by 0 bases and V by 6 bases; bases with no gene match: 8. Germline CDR1 MNHEY, CDR2 SMNVEV (reference sequence). This CDR3 region has 15 residues. In DNA form, the CDR3 reads TGTGCCAGCAGCGCCTCGACAGGGACCTCCTACGAGCAGTACTTC. Its protein is CASSASTGTSYEQYF.

This clone was seen only once. The rearrangement uses TRBV28 and TRBJ2-3; D perhaps matches TRBD1 (6 bases). Germline CDR1 is MDHEN and CDR2 is SYDVKM. V was shortened by 3 bases and J by 3 bases, with 10 bases between the two germline ends. The CDR3 extends over 14 amino acids. The CDR3 DNA follows: TGTGCCAGCAGTTTCGGACAGAGAACAGATACGCAGTATTTT. Translated: CASSFGQRTDTQYF.

The rearrangement uses TRBV28 and TRBJ2-7; 12 nucleotides line up with TRBD2. This CDR3 region has 20 residues. Germline V CDR1 and CDR2: MDHEN, SYDVKM. After removal of 3 bases from V and 0 bases from J, the junction contained 15 bases not matched to a gene. CDR3: CASSFPQRTSGILSSYEQYF. CDR3 nucleotides: TGTGCCAGCAGTTTTCCCCAAAGGACTAGCGGGATCCTAAGCTCCTACGAGCAGTACTTC.

The rearrangement uses TRBV7-9 and TRBJ2-7; 8 bases agree with TRBD2. With 3 bases clipped from V and 7 bases from J, the junction kept 11 bases outside the gene matches. This CDR3 contains 15 residues. CDR1 is SEHNR and CDR2 is FQNEAQ in the germline V gene (reference sequence). The CDR3 region is CASSFSGTGLGEQYF. CDR3 nucleotide sequence: TGTGCCAGCAGCTTTAGCGGGACTGGACTTGGGGAGCAGTACTTC.

This chain joins TRBV7-8 and TRBJ1-2, with D uncertain. The V gene's germline CDR1 is SGHVS and CDR2 FQNEAQ. V shed 5 bases and J shed 5 bases, with 12 bases lying between them. The CDR3 spans 13 residues. The CDR3 region has the DNA TGTGCCAGCAGCGAGGCAGTTTTATATGGCTACACCTTC. The encoded protein is CASSEAVLYGYTF.

The CDR3 DNA reads TGTGCCAGTAGGGGACAGCTCCAAGAGACCCAGTACTTC. Amino acid sequence: CASRGQLQETQYF. The chain recombines TRBV2 with TRBJ2-5; 7 bases map to TRBD1. This CDR3 is built from 13 residues. Losses at the gene ends were 9 bases for V and 1 base for J; bases not matched to a gene: 5. Germline loops: CDR1 SNHLY, CDR2 FYNNEI.

V gene TRBV11-2 combines with J gene TRBJ2-7; TRBD2 matches 7 bases. J lost 2 bases, V lost 0 bases, and 4 bases had no gene match. Germline lookup yields CDR1 SGHAT and CDR2 FQNNGV. The CDR3 spans 15 residues. The CDR3 DNA is TGTGCCAGCAGCTTAGAACCCGGGACTACCTACGAGCAGTACTTC. It translates to CASSLEPGTTYEQYF.

This clone was counted between two and nine times. The V call is TRBV5-6, the J call TRBJ1-4; 8 positions agree with TRBD1. V gave up 0 bases and J gave up 7 bases; unmatched junction bases: 2. CDR1 SGHDT and CDR2 YYEEEE come from the germline V gene. The CDR3 is 14 amino acids. CDR3 loop: CASSLVGQGEKLFF. The DNA of the CDR3 is TGTGCCAGCAGCTTGGTCGGACAGGGTGAAAAACTGTTTTTT.

This chain links TRBV2 with TRBJ2-5; D is unclear. Looked up from germline, CDR1 is SNHLY and CDR2 is FYNNEI. The CDR3 sequence is 12 residues long. V lost 3 bases and J 2 bases, leaving 4 bases between the germline ends. The CDR3 bases are TGTGCCAGCAGTGACAGGCAAGAGACCCAGTACTTC. This gives the protein CASSDRQETQYF. The full variable domain, rest sourced from reference TRBV2 and TRBJ2-5, is EPEVTQTPSHQVTQMGQEVILRCVPISNHLYFYWYRQILGQKVEFLVSFYNNEISEKSEIFDDQFSVERPDGSNFTLKIRSTKLEDSAMYFCASSDRQETQYFGPGTRLLVL.

Concerning this clone itself: Since no conserved phenylalanine or tryptophan closes the CDR3, a read error is the likely cause. The DNA is left out, because the CDR3 cannot be placed on it with certainty; the CDR3 is given as TCRdb lists it. The chain combines TRBV5-6 with TRBJ1-2. Germline V CDR1 and CDR2: SGHDT, YYEEEE. The length of the CDR3 is 13 amino acids, counting both ends. The CDR3 loop reads CASSLAGSGRNLG.

This chain uses TRBV7-3 with TRBJ2-7; D gene ambiguous. V lost 5 bases to trimming and J lost 7 bases, with 15 bases between them. This CDR3 comprises 13 residues. Per germline, CDR1 SGHTA and CDR2 FQGTGA. The DNA of the CDR3 is TGTGCCAGCAGCCTCCTGACGGGTGGGGAGCAGTACTTC. Its translation is CASSLLTGGEQYF.

The chain employs TRBV6-1 and TRBJ1-2; no firm D call. The V end was cut by 7 bases, the J end by 5 bases, with 17 bases between. The CDR3 extends over 14 amino acids. Germline V CDR1 and CDR2: MNHNS, SASEGT. The CDR3 nucleotides read TGTGCCAGCACTATCTTGAACAGACCTTATGGCTACACCTTC. It translates to CASTILNRPYGYTF.

The V and J genes are TRBV5-5 and TRBJ1-1, with 7 nucleotides matching TRBD1. Germline V gives CDR1 SGHKS, CDR2 YYEKEE (reference sequence). This CDR3 contains 15 residues. V trimming: 4 bases; J trimming: 1 base; junction bases outside the gene matches: 7. The CDR3 reads CASSKLGQQNTEAFF. Written as DNA, the CDR3 is TGTGCCAGCAGCAAATTGGGACAGCAGAACACTGAAGCTTTCTTT.

This chain links TRBV19 with TRBJ1-1; D gene unclear. CDR3 size: 14 residues. CDR1 LNHDA and CDR2 SQIVND come from the germline V gene (reference sequence). V lost 6 bases and J lost 0, with 11 bases in between. The CDR3, as DNA: TGTGCCAGTAGAACGACGGAGATGAACACTGAAGCTTTCTTT. Translation gives CASRTTEMNTEAFF.

This chain links TRBV14 with TRBJ2-7; TRBD2 matches 7 bases. Germline V gene lookup returns CDR1 SGHDN and CDR2 FVKESK. The V and J ends lost 5 bases and 3 bases, in that order; junction bases with no gene match: 13. The CDR3 extends over 16 amino acids. DNA for the CDR3: TGTGCCAGCAGCGACCGCGGGAGCCCAGCCGTCTACGAGCAGTACTTC. The encoded protein is CASSDRGSPAVYEQYF. Full variable domain (remainder filled in from reference TRBV14 and TRBJ2-7): EAGVTQFPSHSVIEKGQTVTLRCDPISGHDNLYWYRRVMGKEIKFLLHFVKESKQDESGMPNNRFLAERTGGTYSTLKVQPAELEDSGVYFCASSDRGSPAVYEQYFGPGTRLTVT.

This chain uses TRBV11-2 with TRBJ1-2, with TRBD1 matching over 9 bases. CDR3 length equals 17 residues. Germline V gene data show CDR1 as SGHAT and CDR2 as FQNNGV. V lost 4 bases and J lost 4; bases outside the gene matches: 13. The CDR3 loop is CASSSLRDRDLGYGYTF. As DNA, the CDR3 is TGTGCCAGCAGCTCCCTCCGGGACAGGGATTTGGGCTATGGCTACACCTTC.

This clone appeared once. This rearrangement joins TRBV7-6 to TRBJ2-1; 7 bases are a match to TRBD2. Germline values: CDR1 SGHVS, CDR2 FNYEAQ. This CDR3 contains 15 residues. V was clipped by 5 bases and J by 8 bases; unmatched bases: 12. The CDR3 loop is CASSVMGEGMDEQFF. The CDR3 DNA reads as TGTGCCAGCAGCGTTATGGGGGAGGGGATGGATGAGCAGTTCTTC.

The chain links TRBV2 to TRBJ1-5; perhaps TRBD1 as D (6 bases). The CDR3 spans 13 residues. Germline V gene sequence: CDR1 SNHLY, CDR2 FYNNEI. V was shortened by 6 bases and J by 9 bases, with 15 bases between the two germline ends. The CDR3 bases are TGTGCCAGCAGCGGTCCCGGGACAAGGCCCCAGCATTTT. Protein product: CASSGPGTRPQHF.

V usage is TRBV4-3 and J usage is TRBJ1-2, with 8 bases that match TRBD1. There are 18 residues in the CDR3. J was trimmed by 6 bases and V by 1 base; bases with no gene match: 16. Looked up from germline, CDR1 is LGHNA and CDR2 is YSLEER. The CDR3 DNA follows: TGCGCCAGCAGCCAAGTAGTTGCAGGGGGCCCTCGAAAGGATGGCTACACCTTC. As protein: CASSQVVAGGPRKDGYTF.